The 23 T cell receptor beta chains below come from one sample, sequenced in a study of blood T cell repertoires in COVID-19. Clones were read by immunoSEQ multiplex PCR, and TCRdb kept only the in-frame ones, dropping some. The sample holds about 190,000 clones; approximately 80% are singletons and the top ten take approximately 13%. The sequenced material came from peripheral blood. The receptors were gathered from a man aged 45 to 65 who had recovered from COVID-19.

This chain uses TRBV12-3 or TRBV12-4 with TRBJ2-3, with D uncertain. V was clipped by 2 bases and J by 2 bases, with 5 bases between them. The CDR3 spans 13 residues. The CDR3, as DNA: TGTGCCAGCAGTTTACACTACACAGATACGCAGTATTTT. It encodes CASSLHYTDTQYF.

The chain recombines TRBV7-3 with TRBJ2-1; 7 bases align to TRBD2. Germline CDR1 is SGHTA and CDR2 is FQGTGA. V lost 5 bases to trimming and J lost 10 bases; unmatched junction nucleotides: 2. The CDR3 length is 11 residues. The CDR3 reads CASSPGGEQFF. CDR3 nucleotides: TGTGCCAGCAGCCCCGGGGGGGAGCAGTTCTTC.

This chain links TRBV7-9 with TRBJ1-2; 7 bases match TRBD1. The CDR3 length is 16 residues. CDR1 and CDR2 from the germline V gene are SEHNR and FQNEAQ (reference sequence). The trim removed 5 bases at V and 2 bases at J, leaving 11 bases unmatched. CDR3 residues: CASSARDRSLNYGYTF. CDR3 nucleotides: TGTGCCAGCAGCGCCCGGGACAGAAGTCTAAACTATGGCTACACCTTC.

The genes are TRBV27 and TRBJ2-3, with 9 bases lining up with TRBD2. Germline V gene sequence: CDR1 MNHEY, CDR2 SMNVEV (reference sequence). There are 14 residues in the CDR3. The ends lost 5 bases at V and 4 bases at J; junction bases unmatched: 4. CDR3 DNA sequence: TGTGCCAGCAGTCTGAGCGGGAGGCCAGATACGCAGTATTTT. Amino acids: CASSLSGRPDTQYF.

The table lists this clone with a few counts. This sequence joins TRBV19 and TRBJ1-2; D is ambiguous. In germline, CDR1 is LNHDA, CDR2 SQIVND (reference sequence). The CDR3 totals 14 residues. Trimming took off 7 bases at V and 4 bases at J, with 16 bases between the two ends. The CDR3 nucleotides read TGTGCCAGTACCCGAGGCGGGAGCCTCTATGGCTACACCTTC. It encodes CASTRGGSLYGYTF.

This clone was detected once. V gene TRBV7-9 combines with J gene TRBJ1-1, with no clear D. CDR1 SEHNR and CDR2 FQNEAQ come from the germline V gene (reference sequence). Between the trimmed V and J ends, which lost 6 bases and 1 base, there was a span of 15 bases. This CDR3 is built from 15 residues. CDR3 bases: TGTGCCAGCAGTTATTCGGGAGCGGAGAACACTGAAGCTTTCTTT. This gives the protein CASSYSGAENTEAFF.

The chain uses TRBV5-4 and TRBJ2-1; D may be TRBD2 (7 bases). The V gene's germline CDR1 is SGHNT and CDR2 YYREEE (reference sequence). This CDR3 is built from 16 residues. Trimming removed 3 bases at V and 4 bases at J, with 17 bases between. The CDR3 DNA reads as TGTGCCAGCAGCTCGGAGGGGGGGGGACTATACAATGAGCAGTTCTTC. Its translation: CASSSEGGGLYNEQFF. The whole variable domain, remainder taken from reference TRBV5-4 and TRBJ2-1, is ETGVTQSPTHLIKTRGQQVTLRCSSQSGHNTVSWYQQALGQGPQFIFQYYREEENGRGNFPPRFSGLQFPNYSSELNVNALELDDSALYLCASSSEGGGLYNEQFFGPGTRLTVL.

The chain is built from TRBV19 and TRBJ2-7, with D perhaps matching TRBD2 (6 bases). V lost 5 bases, J lost 3 bases, and 11 bases lay in between. Germline CDR1 is LNHDA and CDR2 is SQIVND (reference sequence). CDR3 length: 13 amino acids. CDR3 sequence reads: CASSRRGGYEQYF. For the CDR3, the DNA is TGTGCCAGTAGTCGACGGGGAGGCTACGAGCAGTACTTC.

The chain joins TRBV19 to TRBJ2-5; weak D call: TRBD2 (7 bases). This CDR3 is built from 13 residues. Germline CDR1 LNHDA, CDR2 SQIVND (reference sequence). V lost 4 bases, J lost 4 bases, and 10 bases lay in between. The CDR3 bases are TGTGCCAGTAGTAAGGGGGGGGGAGAGACCCAGTACTTC. Translating gives CASSKGGGETQYF.

The CDR3 loop is CASSAGESGNTIYF. The CDR3 coding sequence is TGTGCCAGCAGCGCAGGGGAGTCGGGAAACACCATATATTTT. The V gene is TRBV9, the J gene TRBJ1-3; possible D gene TRBD1, 6 bases. The CDR3 is made up of 14 amino acids. CDR1 is SGDLS and CDR2 is YYNGEE in the germline V gene. Trimming left V 3 bases short and J 4 bases short, with 11 bases between.

As DNA, the CDR3 is TGCGCCAGCAGCGTGACAGGGGGAATAACTAACTATGGCTACACCTTC. It codes for CASSVTGGITNYGYTF. The J gene is TRBJ1-2, the V gene TRBV5-1, with 9 bases lining up with TRBD1. The germline CDR1 and CDR2 sequences are SGHRS and YFSETQ. This CDR3 comprises 16 residues. Losses at the gene ends were 4 bases for V and 0 bases for J; bases not matched to a gene: 7.

V is TRBV15 and J is TRBJ1-1; the D is unclear. This CDR3 has 16 amino acids. The V gene lost 3 bases and the J gene lost 0 bases, with 14 bases spanning the gap. The V gene's germline CDR1 is LNHNV and CDR2 YYDKDF (reference sequence). In DNA form, the CDR3 reads TGTGCCACCAGCAGGCCGTTTGAGCGGGTGAACACTGAAGCTTTCTTT. Amino acids: CATSRPFERVNTEAFF. The full variable domain, rest sourced from reference TRBV15 and TRBJ1-1, is DAMVIQNPRYQVTQFGKPVTLSCSQTLNHNVMYWYQQKSSQAPKLLFHYYDKDFNNEADTPDNFQSRRPNTSFCFLDIRSPGLGDTAMYLCATSRPFERVNTEAFFGQGTRLTVV.

In this sample, this clone turned up once. This chain uses TRBV5-8 with TRBJ2-7; 7 nucleotides line up with TRBD1. V lost 7 bases to trimming and J lost 2 bases; unmatched junction nucleotides: 6. Germline assignment: CDR1 SGHTS and CDR2 YDEGEE. The CDR3 spans 13 residues. The CDR3 protein is CASRGQMTYEQYF. The CDR3, as DNA: TGTGCCAGCCGGGGACAGATGACCTACGAGCAGTACTTC.

The V and J genes are TRBV19 and TRBJ1-4; no firm D call. Germline V gene sequence: CDR1 LNHDA, CDR2 SQIVND (reference sequence). V was clipped by 3 bases and J by 7 bases, with 9 bases between them. The CDR3 runs to 13 residues. CDR3 sequence reads: CASSITEFEKLFF. The CDR3 DNA reads TGTGCCAGTAGTATCACGGAGTTTGAAAAACTGTTTTTT.

V is TRBV30 and J is TRBJ1-2, with D maybe TRBD1 (6 bases). Between the trimmed V and J ends, which lost 0 bases and 8 bases, there was a span of 13 bases. The length of the CDR3 is 13 residues. Germline V gives CDR1 GTSNPN, CDR2 SVGIG (reference sequence). CDR3 nucleotide sequence: TGTGCCTGGAGTGTAATTGGGGGCGCGGGCTACACCTTC. It translates to CAWSVIGGAGYTF.

The sample holds one count of this clone. V and J are TRBV6-5 and TRBJ1-5, with a weak D call TRBD1 (6 bases). The ends were cut back, 3 bases at V and 6 bases at J, with 12 bases in the middle. This CDR3 has 14 residues. CDR1 is MNHEY, CDR2 SVGAGI, per germline. The CDR3 coding sequence is TGTGCCAGCAGTTATTACCCAGGGGTTCAGCCCCAGCATTTT. This translates into CASSYYPGVQPQHF.

The J gene is TRBJ2-7, the V gene TRBV9, with TRBD2 matching 11 bases. This CDR3 is 15 amino acids long. V was clipped by 4 bases and J by 7 bases; unmatched bases: 10. Per the germline V gene, CDR1 is SGDLS and CDR2 is YYNGEE. As DNA, the CDR3 is TGTGCCAGCAGCCGAACGACTAGCGGGACGGGAGAGCAGTACTTC. Protein product: CASSRTTSGTGEQYF.

This clone was seen a single time. V is TRBV7-9 and J is TRBJ1-3; a weak D match, TRBD1 (5 bases). Germline V gene sequence: CDR1 SEHNR, CDR2 FQNEAQ (reference sequence). Trimming cost V 2 bases and J 3 bases, with 11 bases left between them. CDR3 length: 15 residues. The DNA for the CDR3 is TGTGCCAGCAGCTTAAGCGGGGGATATGGAAACACCATATATTTT. Protein: CASSLSGGYGNTIYF.

The CDR3 protein is CASSQGPGTSPNGWHNEQFF. The CDR3 nucleotides read TGTGCCAGCAGCCAAGGCCCCGGGACTAGCCCCAACGGTTGGCACAATGAGCAGTTCTTC. This chain uses TRBV3-1 (or the pseudogene TRBV3-2) with TRBJ2-1; 9 positions match TRBD2. Germline CDR1 and CDR2: LGHDT and YNNKEL (reference sequence). Trimming removed 1 base from V and 5 bases from J; junction bases left unmatched: 18. The CDR3 totals 20 residues.

The CDR3 DNA is TGTGCCAGCACCATGGAACAGGGAAGCTATGGCTACACCTTC. Its translation is CASTMEQGSYGYTF. V and J are TRBV6-5 and TRBJ1-2; perhaps TRBD1 as D (6 bases). The CDR3 spans 14 residues. Germline V CDR1 and CDR2: MNHEY, SVGAGI. The V gene lost 7 bases and the J gene lost 4 bases, with 16 bases spanning the gap.

This clone was counted a few times. J is TRBJ1-1 and V is TRBV5-5, with 7 bases fitting TRBD1. The CDR3 is made up of 14 amino acids. The germline gives CDR1 SGHKS, CDR2 YYEKEE (reference sequence). V lost 4 bases to trimming and J lost 0 bases; unmatched junction nucleotides: 3. The CDR3 DNA sequence: TGTGCCAGCAGCAGACAGGGTATGAACACTGAAGCTTTCTTT. Its protein is CASSRQGMNTEAFF. Full variable domain (rest looked up from reference TRBV5-5 and TRBJ1-1): DAGVTQSPTHLIKTRGQQVTLRCSPISGHKSVSWYQQVLGQGPQFIFQYYEKEERGRGNFPDRFSARQFPNYSSELNVNALLLGDSALYLCASSRQGMNTEAFFGQGTRLTVV.

The chain carries TRBV5-1 and TRBJ1-1; tentatively, D is TRBD1 (6 bases). The CDR3 loop spans 13 amino acids. Looked up from germline, CDR1 is SGHRS and CDR2 is YFSETQ. V was clipped by 0 bases and J by 3 bases, with 6 bases between them. The CDR3 reads CASSLAGDTEAFF. CDR3 nucleotides: TGCGCCAGCAGCTTGGCAGGGGACACTGAAGCTTTCTTT. Based on the CDR3 plus reference TRBV5-1 and TRBJ1-1, the full variable domain is KAGVTQTPRYLIKTRGQQVTLSCSPISGHRSVSWYQQTPGQGLQFLFEYFSETQRNKGNFPGRFSGRQFSNSRSEMNVSTLELGDSALYLCASSLAGDTEAFFGQGTRLTVV.

The rearrangement links TRBV10-3 to TRBJ2-7; TRBD2 matches 15 bases. CDR3 size: 19 residues. Germline assignment: CDR1 ENHRY and CDR2 SYGVKD. V shed 0 bases, J shed 4 bases, and the junction held 10 bases outside the gene matches. This chain's CDR3 is CAISESRTSGRVGIYEQYF. The DNA for the CDR3 is TGTGCCATCAGTGAGTCTAGGACTAGCGGGAGGGTTGGAATATACGAGCAGTACTTC.